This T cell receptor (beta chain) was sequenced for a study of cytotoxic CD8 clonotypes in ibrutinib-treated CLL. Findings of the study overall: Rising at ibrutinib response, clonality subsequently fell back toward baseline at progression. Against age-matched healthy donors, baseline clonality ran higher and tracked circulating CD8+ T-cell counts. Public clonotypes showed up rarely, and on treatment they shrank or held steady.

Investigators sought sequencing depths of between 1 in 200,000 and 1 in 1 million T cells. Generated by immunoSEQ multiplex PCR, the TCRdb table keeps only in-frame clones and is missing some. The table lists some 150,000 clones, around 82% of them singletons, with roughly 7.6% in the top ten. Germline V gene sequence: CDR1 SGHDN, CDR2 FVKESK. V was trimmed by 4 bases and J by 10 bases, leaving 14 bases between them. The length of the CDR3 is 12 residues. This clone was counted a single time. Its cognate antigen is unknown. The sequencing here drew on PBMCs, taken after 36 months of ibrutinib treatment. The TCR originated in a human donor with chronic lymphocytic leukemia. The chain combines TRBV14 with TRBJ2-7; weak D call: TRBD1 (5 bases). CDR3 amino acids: CASSPSDSLQYF. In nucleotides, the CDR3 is TGTGCCAGCAGCCCATCCGACAGTTTACAGTACTTC.